This TCR beta chain was sequenced in a study of T cell repertoires in cytomegalovirus infection. Study-wide background: A matching HLA type, together with CMV infection, was signaled by public TCR beta signatures.

Germline V gene sequence: CDR1 MGHRA, CDR2 YSYEKL. The CDR3 covers 15 residues. Trimming pared 0 bases from V and 5 bases from J, leaving 13 bases between. Each CDR3 protein is one row after TCRdb ran MiXCR on the reads. The sample has some 350,000 distinct CDR3 sequences, about 34% seen once; the top ten hold about 13%. Notes on this clonotype: Its antigen is undetermined.

The material was cultured PBMCs, obtained from culture after CMV antigen stimulation. V and J are TRBV4-1 and TRBJ1-1; D is perhaps TRBD1 (5 bases). The sequence came from a human donor in good health (CMV status not recorded). Some clones in this sample may be carry-over from other donors' samples. CDR3: CASSQERGVGTEAFF. CDR3 nucleotide sequence: TGCGCCAGCAGCCAAGAGAGGGGTGTAGGGACTGAAGCTTTCTTT.